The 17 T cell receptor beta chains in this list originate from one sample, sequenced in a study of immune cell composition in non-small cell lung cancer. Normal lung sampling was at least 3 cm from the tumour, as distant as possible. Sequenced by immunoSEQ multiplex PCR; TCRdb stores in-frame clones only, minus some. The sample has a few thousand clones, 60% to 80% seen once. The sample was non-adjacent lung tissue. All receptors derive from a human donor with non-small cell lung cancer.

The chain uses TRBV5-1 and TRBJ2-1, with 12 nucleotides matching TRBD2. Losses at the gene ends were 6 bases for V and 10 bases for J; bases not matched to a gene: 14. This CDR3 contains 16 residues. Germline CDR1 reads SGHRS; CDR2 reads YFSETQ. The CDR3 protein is CASNRLAGATNSEQFF. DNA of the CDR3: TGCGCCAGCAACCGACTAGCGGGGGCAACAAATAGCGAGCAGTTCTTC.

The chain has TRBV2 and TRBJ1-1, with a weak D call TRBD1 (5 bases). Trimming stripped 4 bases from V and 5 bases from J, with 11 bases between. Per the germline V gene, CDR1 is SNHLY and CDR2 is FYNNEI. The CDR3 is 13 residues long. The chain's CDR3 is CASSGDDRTEAFF. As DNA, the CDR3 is TGTGCCAGCAGTGGTGACGACAGAACTGAAGCTTTCTTT.

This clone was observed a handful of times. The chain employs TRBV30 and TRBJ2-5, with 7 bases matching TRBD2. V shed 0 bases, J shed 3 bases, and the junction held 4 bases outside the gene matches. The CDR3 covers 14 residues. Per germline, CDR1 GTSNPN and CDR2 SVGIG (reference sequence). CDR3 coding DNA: TGTGCCTGGAGTGTAGGGGCGGGAGAAGAGACCCAGTACTTC. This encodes CAWSVGAGEETQYF.

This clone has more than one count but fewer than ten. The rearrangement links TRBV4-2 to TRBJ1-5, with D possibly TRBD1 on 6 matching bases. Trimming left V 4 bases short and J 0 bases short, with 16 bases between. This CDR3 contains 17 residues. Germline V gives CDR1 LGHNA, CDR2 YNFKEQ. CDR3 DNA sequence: TGTGCCAGCAGCCCCACAGGGAGTGTTTCTAGCAATCAGCCCCAGCATTTT. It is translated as CASSPTGSVSSNQPQHF.

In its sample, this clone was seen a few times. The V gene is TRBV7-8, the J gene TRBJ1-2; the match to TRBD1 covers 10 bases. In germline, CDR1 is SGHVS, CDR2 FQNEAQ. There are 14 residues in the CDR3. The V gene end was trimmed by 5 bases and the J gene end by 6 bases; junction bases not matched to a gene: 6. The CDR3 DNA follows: TGTGCCAGCAGCCAGGACAGGGGGGGCCATGGCTACACCTTC. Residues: CASSQDRGGHGYTF.

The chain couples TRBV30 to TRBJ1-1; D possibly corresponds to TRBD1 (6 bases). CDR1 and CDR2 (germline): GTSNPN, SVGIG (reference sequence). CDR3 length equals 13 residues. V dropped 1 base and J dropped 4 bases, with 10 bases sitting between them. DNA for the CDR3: TGTGCCTGGAGTGAGGGGGATGGCACTGAAGCTTTCTTT. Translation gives CAWSEGDGTEAFF.

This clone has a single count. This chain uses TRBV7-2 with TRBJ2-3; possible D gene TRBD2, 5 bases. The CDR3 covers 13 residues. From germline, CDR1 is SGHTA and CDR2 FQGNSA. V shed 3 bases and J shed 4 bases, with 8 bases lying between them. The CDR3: CASSFWGADTQYF. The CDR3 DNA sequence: TGTGCCAGCAGCTTTTGGGGAGCAGATACGCAGTATTTT.

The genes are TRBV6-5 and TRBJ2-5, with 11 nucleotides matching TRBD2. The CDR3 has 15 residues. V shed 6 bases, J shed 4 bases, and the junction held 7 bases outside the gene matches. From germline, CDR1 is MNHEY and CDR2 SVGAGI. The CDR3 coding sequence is TGTGCCAGCAGATCGGTTAGCGGGAGGGGAGAGACCCAGTACTTC. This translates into CASRSVSGRGETQYF.

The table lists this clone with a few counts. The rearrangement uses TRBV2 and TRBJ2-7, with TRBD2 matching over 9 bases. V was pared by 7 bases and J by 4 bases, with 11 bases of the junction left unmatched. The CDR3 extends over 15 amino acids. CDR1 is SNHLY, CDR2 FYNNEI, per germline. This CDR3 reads CASTENSGSGYEQYF. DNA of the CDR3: TGTGCCAGCACCGAAAATAGCGGGAGCGGGTACGAGCAGTACTTC.

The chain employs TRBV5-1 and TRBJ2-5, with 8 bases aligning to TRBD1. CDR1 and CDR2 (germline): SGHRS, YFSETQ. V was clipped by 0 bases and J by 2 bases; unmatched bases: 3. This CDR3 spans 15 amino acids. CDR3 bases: TGCGCCAGCAGCTTGGGAAGGACAGGGCAAGAGACCCAGTACTTC. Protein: CASSLGRTGQETQYF.

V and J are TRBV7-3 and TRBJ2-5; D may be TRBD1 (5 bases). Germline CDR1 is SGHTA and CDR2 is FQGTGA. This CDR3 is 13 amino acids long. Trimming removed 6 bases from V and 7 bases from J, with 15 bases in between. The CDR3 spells CASSSDGQGTQYF. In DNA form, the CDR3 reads TGTGCCAGCAGTTCCGACGGCCAGGGGACCCAGTACTTC.

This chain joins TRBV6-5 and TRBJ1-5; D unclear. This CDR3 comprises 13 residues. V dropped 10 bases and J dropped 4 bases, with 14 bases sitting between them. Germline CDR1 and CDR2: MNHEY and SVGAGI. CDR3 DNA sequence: TGTGCCACCCGTGACTCAACTAATCAGCCCCAGCATTTT. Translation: CATRDSTNQPQHF.

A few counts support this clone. The CDR3 DNA reads TGTGCCAGCACGGGGGGGTGGGAGACCCAGTACTTC. Protein product: CASTGGWETQYF. This chain links TRBV6-1 with TRBJ2-5, with 8 bases fitting TRBD2. V shed 7 bases and J 5 bases; nucleotides not matched to a gene: 3. The CDR3 length is 12 residues. CDR1 and CDR2 from the germline V gene are MNHNS and SASEGT.

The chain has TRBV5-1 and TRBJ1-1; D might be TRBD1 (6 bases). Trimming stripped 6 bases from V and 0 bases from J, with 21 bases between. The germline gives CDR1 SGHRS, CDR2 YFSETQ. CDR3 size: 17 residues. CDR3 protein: CASTPREGVGLNTEAFF. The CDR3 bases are TGCGCCAGCACACCCCGAGAGGGGGTAGGGCTGAACACTGAAGCTTTCTTT.

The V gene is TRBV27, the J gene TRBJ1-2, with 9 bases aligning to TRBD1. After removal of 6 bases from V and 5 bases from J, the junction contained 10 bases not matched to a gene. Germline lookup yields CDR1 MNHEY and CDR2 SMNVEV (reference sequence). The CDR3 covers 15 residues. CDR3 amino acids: CASRTGTGRGYGYTF. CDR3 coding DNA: TGTGCCAGCAGAACGGGGACAGGGAGAGGTTATGGCTACACCTTC.

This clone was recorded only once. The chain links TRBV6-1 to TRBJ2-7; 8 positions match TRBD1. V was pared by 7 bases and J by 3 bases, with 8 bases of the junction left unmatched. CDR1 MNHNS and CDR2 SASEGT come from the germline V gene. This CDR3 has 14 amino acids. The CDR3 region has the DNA TGTGCCAGCACCCTAGACAGGGGAAGCTACGAGCAGTACTTC. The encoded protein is CASTLDRGSYEQYF.

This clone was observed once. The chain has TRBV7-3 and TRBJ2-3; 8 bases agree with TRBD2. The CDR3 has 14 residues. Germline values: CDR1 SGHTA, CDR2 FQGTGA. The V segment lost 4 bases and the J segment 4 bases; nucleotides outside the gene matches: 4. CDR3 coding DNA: TGTGCCAGCAGCTCAGGAGCGGGGGCAGATACGCAGTATTTT. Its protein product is CASSSGAGADTQYF.